This T cell receptor (beta chain) was sequenced in a study of PD-L1 blockade in urothelial cancer. Sample time point: pretreatment peripheral blood. The protocol was immunoSEQ multiplex PCR, while the TCRdb copy is restricted to in-frame clones and leaves out a portion. The sample carries some 53,000 clones, roughly 80% recorded once. Germline loops: CDR1 LNHDA, CDR2 SQIVND (reference sequence). The CDR3 sequence is 16 residues long. Trimming took 5 bases from V and 4 from J, leaving 21 bases between them. The specimen was PBMCs, collected around atezolizumab (anti-PD-L1) treatment. The V call is TRBV19, the J call TRBJ2-7; perhaps TRBD1 as D (5 bases). The TCR sequence derives from a man between 70 and 80 years old with urothelial cancer. The CDR3 DNA reads TGTGCCAGTAGTGAGAAACAGGTCGGGCTACCTTACGAGCAGTACTTC. Amino acids: CASSEKQVGLPYEQYF.